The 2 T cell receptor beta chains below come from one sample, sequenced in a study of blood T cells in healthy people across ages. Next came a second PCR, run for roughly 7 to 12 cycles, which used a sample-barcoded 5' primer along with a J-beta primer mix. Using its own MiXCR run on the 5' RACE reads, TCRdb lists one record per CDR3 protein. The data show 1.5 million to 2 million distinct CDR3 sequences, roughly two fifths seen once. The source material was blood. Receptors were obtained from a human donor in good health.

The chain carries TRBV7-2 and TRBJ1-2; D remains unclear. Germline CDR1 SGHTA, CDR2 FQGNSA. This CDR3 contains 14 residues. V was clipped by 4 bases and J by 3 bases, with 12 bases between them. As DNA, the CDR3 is TGTGCCAGCAGCTGTGGGCGGGTGGACTATGGCTACACCTTC. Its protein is CASSCGRVDYGYTF.

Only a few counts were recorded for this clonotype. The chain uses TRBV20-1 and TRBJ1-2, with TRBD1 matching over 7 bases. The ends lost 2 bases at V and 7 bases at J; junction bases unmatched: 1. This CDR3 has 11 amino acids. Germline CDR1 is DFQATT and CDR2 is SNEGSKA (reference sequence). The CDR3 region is CSARTGAGYTF. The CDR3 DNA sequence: TGCAGTGCTAGAACAGGGGCTGGCTACACCTTC.